These 9 T cell receptor beta chains were all obtained from the same sample, sequenced in a study of long-term antiretroviral therapy in people with HIV (dated by TCRdb to the early 2020s). The immunoSEQ hsTCRB v3.0 assay was used at survey level resolution to sequence the TRB variable region. This immuneACCESS table, as held by TCRdb, lists in-frame sequences with V and J called but not all clones. Of the missing ones, under half trace to an unresolved V gene in checked studies; the others have no known cause. The table for this sample lists under 5,500 clones; approximately 90% of them were counted only once. The ten largest clones add up to about 5.9% of the sample. Sequenced here: unsorted PBMCs, sampled 1.3 years after starting antiretroviral therapy. The receptor source for this set is a woman between 50 and 59 years old with HIV.

This rearrangement joins TRBV10-1 to TRBJ2-1; D unclear. This CDR3 has 14 amino acids. V gave up 0 bases and J gave up 6 bases, with 9 bases separating them. Germline V gene data show CDR1 as WNHNN and CDR2 as SYGVQD (reference sequence). The CDR3 nucleotides are TGCGCCAGCAGTGAGTCGAGAAGGGTCAATGAGCAGTTCTTC. Its protein product is CASSESRRVNEQFF.

This chain uses TRBV11-2 with TRBJ1-2, with 10 positions matching TRBD1. With V trimmed by 6 bases and J by 6 bases, 16 bases remained unmatched. From germline, CDR1 is SGHAT and CDR2 FQNNGV. The CDR3 sequence is 17 residues long. CDR3: CASRKPGQGLGLDGYTF. CDR3 bases: TGTGCCAGCAGAAAACCGGGACAGGGGTTAGGGCTAGATGGCTACACCTTC.

The chain recombines TRBV6-1 with TRBJ1-1; D gene unclear. The CDR3 is 13 amino acids. V lost 7 bases to trimming and J lost 1 base, with 10 bases between them. Germline CDR1 reads MNHNS; CDR2 reads SASEGT. The CDR3 here is CASTDTGNTEAFF. In nucleotides, the CDR3 is TGTGCCAGCACCGATACTGGGAACACTGAAGCTTTCTTT.

This chain joins TRBV7-9 and TRBJ1-4, with D perhaps TRBD1 (5 bases). The CDR3 is made up of 16 amino acids. From germline, CDR1 is SEHNR and CDR2 FQNEAQ (reference sequence). The ends were cut back, 5 bases at V and 6 bases at J, with 19 bases in the middle. CDR3 residues: CASSSGLGPRDEKLFF. CDR3 nucleotides: TGTGCCAGCAGCAGCGGTTTGGGGCCTCGGGATGAAAAACTGTTTTTT.

The chain joins TRBV7-8 to TRBJ1-2; TRBD1 agrees at 9 bases. Germline-derived CDR1 and CDR2 are SGHVS and FQNEAQ. The CDR3 loop spans 14 amino acids. V shed 5 bases, J shed 4 bases, and the junction held 5 bases outside the gene matches. CDR3 coding DNA: TGTGCCAGCAGCGCGGACAGGGGATTCTATGGCTACACCTTC. This gives the protein CASSADRGFYGYTF.

The rearrangement uses TRBV6-1 and TRBJ1-5; 7 bases fit TRBD1. The V segment lost 6 bases and the J segment 3 bases; nucleotides outside the gene matches: 5. Germline lookup yields CDR1 MNHNS and CDR2 SASEGT. This CDR3 region has 14 residues. The CDR3 is CASSPDRANQPQHF. The CDR3, as DNA: TGTGCCAGCAGCCCCGACAGGGCCAATCAGCCCCAGCATTTT.

The chain employs TRBV4-1 and TRBJ2-7; D could derive from TRBD1 or TRBD2 (6 bases each). Trimming pared 2 bases from V and 0 bases from J, leaving 17 bases between. This CDR3 has 17 amino acids. Germline CDR1 MGHRA, CDR2 YSYEKL. CDR3 in DNA: TGCGCCAGCAGCCAATCGAACGGGGGCCTTCGCTCCTACGAGCAGTACTTC. It specifies CASSQSNGGLRSYEQYF.

The V and J genes are TRBV10-2 and TRBJ2-7; 10 bases agree with TRBD2. J was trimmed by 2 bases and V by 3 bases; bases with no gene match: 1. The CDR3 runs to 14 residues. Germline V gene lookup returns CDR1 WSHSY and CDR2 SAAADI. The CDR3 DNA follows: TGCGCCAGCAGTGAAGCGGGGGGGACCTACGAGCAGTACGTC. It is translated as CASSEAGGTYEQYV.

The J gene is TRBJ1-1, the V gene TRBV7-9; D remains ambiguous. Trimming took off 1 base at V and 1 base at J, with 4 bases between the two ends. This CDR3 is 13 amino acids long. Per the germline V gene, CDR1 is SEHNR and CDR2 is FQNEAQ (reference sequence). CDR3 coding DNA: TGTGCCAGCAGCTTAGAGTCGAACACTGAAGCTTTCTTT. Protein product: CASSLESNTEAFF.